These 4 T cell receptor beta chains share one sample of origin, sequenced in a study of vaccination and CD4 T cells after COVID-19. Treatment meaning: approximately 9-day PBMC culture with coronavirus spike peptide pools or control peptides (ViraFEST assay). The Oncomine TCR Beta short-read assay was applied to DNA of cultured CD4+ T cells. Each CDR3 protein gets one entry after TCRdb re-called the PCR reads with MiXCR. The data contain more than 20,000 distinct CDR3 sequences, 70% of them singletons. The antigens of these receptors remain unknown. The specimen was CD4+ T cells from blood, cultured in vitro. The origin of the receptors is a human donor who had recovered from COVID-19.

This clonotype occurred a few times. The chain joins TRBV6-1 to TRBJ1-2; D call uncertain. The CDR3 loop spans 14 amino acids. V was trimmed by 7 bases and J by 0 bases, leaving 12 bases between them. The germline V gene has CDR1 MNHNS and CDR2 SASEGT. CDR3 nucleotide sequence: TGTGCCAGCATTAACCGGGAAGCTAACTATGGCTACACCTTC. Translating it yields CASINREANYGYTF.

This chain links TRBV7-6 with TRBJ2-7, with D possibly called TRBD1 or TRBD2 (5 bases each). Trimming pared 2 bases from V and 5 bases from J, leaving 28 bases between. CDR3 length: 19 amino acids. Germline loops: CDR1 SGHVS, CDR2 FNYEAQ. CDR3: CASSLTQTRFKGGGHEQYF. The CDR3 DNA reads as TGTGCCAGCAGCTTAACCCAGACACGGTTTAAGGGTGGGGGACACGAGCAGTACTTC. Full variable domain (missing parts from reference TRBV7-6 and TRBJ2-7): GAGVSQSPRYKVTKRGQDVALRCDPISGHVSLYWYRQALGQGPEFLTYFNYEAQQDKSGLPNDRFSAERPEGSISTLTIQRTEQRDSAMYRCASSLTQTRFKGGGHEQYFGPGTRLTVT.

The J gene is TRBJ1-3, the V gene TRBV21-1. TRBV21-1 is described as a pseudogene. CDR3 size: 12 residues. CDR3 bases: TGTGCCACTGACACTGCTGGAAACACCATATATTTT. It specifies CATDTAGNTIYF.

The chain links TRBV30 to TRBJ2-7; D gene uncertain. Trimming took 3 bases from V and 2 from J, leaving 11 bases between them. There are 13 residues in the CDR3. CDR1 GTSNPN and CDR2 SVGIG come from the germline V gene (reference sequence). CDR3 bases: TGTGCCTGGAGGTACGGCAGTACCTACGAGCAGTACTTC. Its translation: CAWRYGSTYEQYF.